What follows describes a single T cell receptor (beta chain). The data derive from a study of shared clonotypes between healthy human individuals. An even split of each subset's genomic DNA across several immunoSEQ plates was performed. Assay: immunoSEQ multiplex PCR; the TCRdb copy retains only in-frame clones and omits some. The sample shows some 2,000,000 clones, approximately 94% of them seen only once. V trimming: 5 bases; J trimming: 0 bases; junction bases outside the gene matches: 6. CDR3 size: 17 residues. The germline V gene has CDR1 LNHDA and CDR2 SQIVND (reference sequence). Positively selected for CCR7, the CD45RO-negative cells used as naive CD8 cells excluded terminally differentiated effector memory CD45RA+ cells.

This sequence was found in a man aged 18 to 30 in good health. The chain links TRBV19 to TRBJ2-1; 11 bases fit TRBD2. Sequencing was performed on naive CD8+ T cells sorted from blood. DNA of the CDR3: TGTGCCAGTAGTTTCCGTCTAGCGGGGGGCTCCTACAATGAGCAGTTCTTC. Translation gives CASSFRLAGGSYNEQFF.